The 2 T cell receptor beta chains in this list originate from one sample, sequenced in a study of T cell repertoires in cytomegalovirus infection. These TCRs are of unknown antigen specificity. TCRdb redid the calling of the reads with MiXCR, one entry per CDR3 protein. Here the sample spans some 800,000 distinct CDR3 sequences, 32% being singletons. The sequences come from cultured CD8+ T cells from PBMCs, collected from culture after CMV antigen stimulation. The origin of the receptors is a human donor in good health (CMV status not recorded). Some clones in this sample may be carry-over from other donors' samples.

This clonotype appeared a few times. This chain links TRBV27 with TRBJ2-7; D is possibly TRBD1 (5 bases). The V gene's germline CDR1 is MNHEY and CDR2 SMNVEV (reference sequence). The CDR3 spans 13 residues. Trimming took off 6 bases at V and 3 bases at J, with 12 bases between the two ends. The CDR3 region is CASSQGAYYEQYV. The CDR3, as DNA: TGTGCCAGCAGCCAAGGGGCGTACTACGAGCAGTACGTC.

This clonotype turned up a few times. The rearrangement joins TRBV9 to TRBJ2-5; 12 positions match TRBD2. This CDR3 is built from 17 residues. J gave up 3 bases and V 1 base, and 7 bases lay outside the gene matches. Germline-derived CDR1 and CDR2 are SGDLS and YYNGEE. The CDR3 DNA follows: TGTGCCAGCAGCGTATCAAAACTAGCGGGGGGTAAAGAGACCCAGTACTTC. Residues: CASSVSKLAGGKETQYF. The entire variable domain, with the rest obtained from reference TRBV9 and TRBJ2-5, is as follows: DSGVTQTPKHLITATGQRVTLRCSPRSGDLSVYWYQQSLDQGLQFLIQYYNGEERAKGNILERFSAQQFPDLHSELNLSSLELGDSALYFCASSVSKLAGGKETQYFGPGTRLLVL.